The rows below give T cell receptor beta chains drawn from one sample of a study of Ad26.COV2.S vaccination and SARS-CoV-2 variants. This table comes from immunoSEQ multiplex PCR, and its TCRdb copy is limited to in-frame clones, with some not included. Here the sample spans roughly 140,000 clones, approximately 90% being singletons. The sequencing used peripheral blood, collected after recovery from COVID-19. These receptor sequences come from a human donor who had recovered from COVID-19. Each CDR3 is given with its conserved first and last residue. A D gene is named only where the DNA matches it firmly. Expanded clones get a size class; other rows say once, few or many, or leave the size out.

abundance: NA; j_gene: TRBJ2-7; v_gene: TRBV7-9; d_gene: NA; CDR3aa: CASSFSALYEQYF; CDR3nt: TGTGCCAGCAGCTTCTCCGCGCTATACGAGCAGTACTTC
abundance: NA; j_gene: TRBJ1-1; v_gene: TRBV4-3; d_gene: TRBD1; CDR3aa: CASSQSPTGRDTEAFF; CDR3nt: TGCGCCAGCAGCCAATCACCGACAGGGAGGGACACTGAAGCTTTCTTT
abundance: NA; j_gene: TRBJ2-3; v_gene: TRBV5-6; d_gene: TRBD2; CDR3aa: CASSLGHSGGDSDTQYF; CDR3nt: TGTGCCAGCAGCTTGGGTCATAGCGGGGGTGATTCAGATACGCAGTATTTT
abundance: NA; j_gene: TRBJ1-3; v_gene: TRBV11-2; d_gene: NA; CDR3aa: CASSSGRGGQWNTIYF; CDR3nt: TGTGCCAGCAGTTCCGGACGGGGAGGTCAATGGAACACCATATATTTT
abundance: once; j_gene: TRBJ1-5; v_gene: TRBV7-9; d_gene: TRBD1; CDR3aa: CASSDRSGTDQPQHF; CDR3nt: TGTGCCAGCAGCGACCGATCTGGGACAGATCAGCCCCAGCATTTT
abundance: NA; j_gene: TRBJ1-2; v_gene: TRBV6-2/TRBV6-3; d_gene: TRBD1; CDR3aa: CASSFRDRGVNGYTF; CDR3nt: TGTGCCAGCAGTTTCCGGGACAGGGGTGTCAATGGCTACACCTTC
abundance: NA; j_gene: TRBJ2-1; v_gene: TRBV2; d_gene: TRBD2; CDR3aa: CAILPGLAGVSSYNEQFF; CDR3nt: TGTGCCATCCTGCCGGGACTAGCGGGGGTGAGCTCCTACAATGAGCAGTTCTTC
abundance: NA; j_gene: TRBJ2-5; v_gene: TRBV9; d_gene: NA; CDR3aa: CASSPAPQETQYF; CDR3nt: TGTGCCAGCAGCCCTGCCCCACAAGAGACCCAGTACTTC
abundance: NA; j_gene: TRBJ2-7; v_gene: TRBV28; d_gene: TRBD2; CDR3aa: CASRPSGGVVSYEQYF; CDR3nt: TGTGCCAGCAGACCCTCGGGAGGGGTAGTATCCTACGAGCAGTACTTC
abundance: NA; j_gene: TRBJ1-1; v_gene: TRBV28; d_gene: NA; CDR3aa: CASRETEGPAGTEAFF; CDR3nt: TGTGCCAGCAGGGAGACAGAAGGCCCCGCGGGCACTGAAGCTTTCTTT
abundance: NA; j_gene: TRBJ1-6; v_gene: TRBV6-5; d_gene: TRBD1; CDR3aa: CASSSRGQGNSPLHF; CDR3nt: TGTGCCAGCTCCTCCCGGGGACAGGGTAATTCACCCCTCCACTTT
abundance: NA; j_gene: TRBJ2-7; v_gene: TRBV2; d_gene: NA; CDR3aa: CASISGPYEQYF; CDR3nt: TGTGCCAGCATAAGCGGTCCCTACGAGCAGTACTTC
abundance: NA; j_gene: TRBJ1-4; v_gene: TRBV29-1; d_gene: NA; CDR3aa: CSVERLGRETLFF; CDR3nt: TGCAGCGTTGAACGGTTGGGCAGGGAAACACTGTTTTTT
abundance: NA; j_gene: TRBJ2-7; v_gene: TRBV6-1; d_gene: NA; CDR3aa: CASSEPLYGLYEQYF; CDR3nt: TGTGCCAGCAGTGAACCCCTCTACGGGCTCTACGAGCAGTACTTC
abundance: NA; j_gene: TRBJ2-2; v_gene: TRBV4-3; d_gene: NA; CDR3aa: CASSQETGTGELFF; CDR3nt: TGCGCCAGCAGCCAAGAAACAGGGACCGGGGAGCTGTTTTTT
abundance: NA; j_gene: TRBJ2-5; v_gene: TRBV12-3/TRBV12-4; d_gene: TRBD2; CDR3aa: CASSRQGGETQYF; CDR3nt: TGTGCCAGCAGCCGTCAGGGAGGGGAGACCCAGTACTTC
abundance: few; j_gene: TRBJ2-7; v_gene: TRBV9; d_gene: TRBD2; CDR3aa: CASSASGTTYEQYF; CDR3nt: TGTGCCAGCAGCGCGTCCGGGACTACCTACGAGCAGTACTTC
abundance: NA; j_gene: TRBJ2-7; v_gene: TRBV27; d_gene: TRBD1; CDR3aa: CASSSPGQGGYEQYF; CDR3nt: TGTGCCAGCAGTTCCCCGGGACAGGGAGGATACGAGCAGTACTTC
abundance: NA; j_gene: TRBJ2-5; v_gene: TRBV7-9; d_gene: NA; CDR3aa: CASSLQGNQETQYF; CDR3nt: TGTGCCAGCAGCTTACAGGGAAACCAAGAGACCCAGTACTTC
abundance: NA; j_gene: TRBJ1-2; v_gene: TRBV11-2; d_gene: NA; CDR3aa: CASSLAGRPDGYTF; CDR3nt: TGTGCCAGCAGCTTAGCAGGGCGTCCGGACGGCTACACCTTC
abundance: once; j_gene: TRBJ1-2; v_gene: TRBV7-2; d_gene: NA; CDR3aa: CASSTYGADGYTF; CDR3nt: TGTGCCAGCAGCACCTATGGGGCGGATGGCTACACCTTC
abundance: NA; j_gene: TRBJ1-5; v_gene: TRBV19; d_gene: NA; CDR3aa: CASSFRGGGGSNQPQHF; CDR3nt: TGTGCCAGTAGTTTTAGGGGGGGAGGTGGTAGCAATCAGCCCCAGCATTTT
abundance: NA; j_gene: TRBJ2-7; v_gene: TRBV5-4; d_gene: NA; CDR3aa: CASSSGGQILSYEQYF; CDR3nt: TGTGCCAGCAGCTCGGGTGGGCAAATACTCTCCTACGAGCAGTACTTC
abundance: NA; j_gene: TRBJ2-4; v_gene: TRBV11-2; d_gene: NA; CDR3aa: CASSLDKGSNIQYF; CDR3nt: TGTGCCAGCAGCTTAGATAAGGGGAGCAACATTCAGTACTTC
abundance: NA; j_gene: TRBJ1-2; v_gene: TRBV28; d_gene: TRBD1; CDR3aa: CASRLGQNYGYTF; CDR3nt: TGTGCCAGCAGATTGGGACAGAACTATGGCTACACCTTC
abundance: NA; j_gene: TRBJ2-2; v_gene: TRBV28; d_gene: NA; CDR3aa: CASSPPLNTGELFF; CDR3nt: TGTGCCAGCAGTCCCCCATTGAACACCGGGGAGCTGTTTTTT
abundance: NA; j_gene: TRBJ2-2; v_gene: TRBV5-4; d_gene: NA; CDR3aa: CASSLNPGTGELFF; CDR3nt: TGTGCCAGCAGCCTTAACCCGGGGACCGGGGAGCTGTTTTTT
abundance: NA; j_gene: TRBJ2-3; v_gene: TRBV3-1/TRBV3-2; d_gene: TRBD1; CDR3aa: CASSQEWDRETDTQYF; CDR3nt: TGTGCCAGCAGCCAAGAGTGGGACAGGGAGACGGATACGCAGTATTTT
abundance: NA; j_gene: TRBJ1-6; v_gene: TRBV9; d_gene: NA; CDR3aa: CASSVGGEHSPLHF; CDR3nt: TGTGCCAGCAGCGTGGGGGGGGAGCATTCACCCCTCCACTTT
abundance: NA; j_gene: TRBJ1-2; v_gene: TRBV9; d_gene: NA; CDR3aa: CASSGAGKYGYTF; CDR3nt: TGTGCCAGCAGCGGGGCAGGGAAGTATGGCTACACCTTC
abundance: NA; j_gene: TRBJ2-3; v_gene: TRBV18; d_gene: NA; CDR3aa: CASSPPSDTQYF; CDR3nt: TGTGCCAGCTCACCACCATCAGATACGCAGTATTTT
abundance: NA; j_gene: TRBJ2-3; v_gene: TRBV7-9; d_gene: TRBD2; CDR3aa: CASSPYILPGLKNTDTQYF; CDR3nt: TGTGCCAGCAGCCCATACATCCTCCCGGGACTAAAGAACACAGATACGCAGTATTTT
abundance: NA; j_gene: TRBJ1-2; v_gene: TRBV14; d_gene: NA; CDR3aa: CASSQDRSNYGYTF; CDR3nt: TGTGCCAGCAGCCAAGACCGCTCGAACTATGGCTACACCTTC
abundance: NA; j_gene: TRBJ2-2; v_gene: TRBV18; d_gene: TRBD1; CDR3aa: CASSPGRGRNTGELFF; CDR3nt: TGTGCCAGCTCACCAGGCAGGGGGCGGAACACCGGGGAGCTGTTTTTT
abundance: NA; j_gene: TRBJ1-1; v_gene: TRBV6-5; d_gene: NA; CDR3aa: CASSLDQGIAEAFF; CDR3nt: TGTGCCAGCAGCCTCGACCAGGGGATCGCTGAAGCTTTCTTT
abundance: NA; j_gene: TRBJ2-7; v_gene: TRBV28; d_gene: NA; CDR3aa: CASTGSYEQYF; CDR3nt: TGTGCCAGCACGGGGTCCTACGAGCAGTACTTC
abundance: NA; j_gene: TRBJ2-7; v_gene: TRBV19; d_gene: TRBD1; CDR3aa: CASSQGQVEQYF; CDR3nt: TGTGCCAGTAGCCAAGGACAGGTCGAGCAGTACTTC
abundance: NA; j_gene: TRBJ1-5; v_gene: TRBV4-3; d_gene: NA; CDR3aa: CASSQDLRGSNQPQHF; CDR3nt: TGCGCCAGCAGCCAAGATTTACGGGGTAGCAATCAGCCCCAGCATTTT
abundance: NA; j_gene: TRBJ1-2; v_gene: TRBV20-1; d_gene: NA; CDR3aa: CSATTRDGYTF; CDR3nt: TGCAGTGCCACGACGAGGGATGGCTACACCTTC
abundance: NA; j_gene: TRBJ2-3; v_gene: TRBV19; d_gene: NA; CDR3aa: CASSPRGDTQYF; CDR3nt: TGTGCCAGTAGCCCTCGAGGAGATACGCAGTATTTT
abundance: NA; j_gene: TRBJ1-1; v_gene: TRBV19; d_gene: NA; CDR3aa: CASSVSGTTEAFF; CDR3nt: TGTGCCAGTAGTGTATCAGGGACCACTGAAGCTTTCTTT
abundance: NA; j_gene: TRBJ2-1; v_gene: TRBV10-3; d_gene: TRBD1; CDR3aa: CAMGQGVGEQFF; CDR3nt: TGTGCCATGGGCCAGGGGGTCGGTGAGCAGTTCTTC
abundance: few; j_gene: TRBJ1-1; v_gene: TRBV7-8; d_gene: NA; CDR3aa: CASSSGGRGSNTEAFF; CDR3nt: TGTGCCAGCAGCTCCGGCGGGCGGGGATCGAACACTGAAGCTTTCTTT
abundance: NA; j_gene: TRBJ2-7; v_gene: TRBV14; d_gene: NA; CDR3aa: CASSQGAGYEQYF; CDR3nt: TGTGCCAGCAGCCAAGGGGCGGGCTACGAGCAGTACTTC
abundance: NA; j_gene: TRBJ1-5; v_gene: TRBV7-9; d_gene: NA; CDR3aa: CASSKTNQPQHF; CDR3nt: TGTGCCAGCAGCAAAACCAATCAGCCCCAGCATTTT
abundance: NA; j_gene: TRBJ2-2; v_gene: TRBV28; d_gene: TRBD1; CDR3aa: CASTATGVLNTGELFF; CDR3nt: TGTGCCAGCACTGCGACAGGGGTGTTGAACACCGGGGAGCTGTTTTTT
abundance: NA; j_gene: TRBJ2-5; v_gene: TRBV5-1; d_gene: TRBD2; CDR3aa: CASSLDAGRVQETQYF; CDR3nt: TGCGCCAGCAGCTTGGATGCAGGGAGGGTCCAAGAGACCCAGTACTTC
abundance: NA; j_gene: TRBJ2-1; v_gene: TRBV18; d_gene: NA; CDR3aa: CASSGGESYNEQFF; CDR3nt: TGTGCCAGCTCAGGCGGGGAATCCTACAATGAGCAGTTCTTC
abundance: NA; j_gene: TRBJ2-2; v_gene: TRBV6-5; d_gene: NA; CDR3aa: CASSYSKEEGTGELFF; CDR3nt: TGTGCCAGCAGTTACTCGAAAGAGGAGGGGACCGGGGAGCTGTTTTTT
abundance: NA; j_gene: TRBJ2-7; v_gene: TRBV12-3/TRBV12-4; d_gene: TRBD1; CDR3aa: CASTYTGGNEQYF; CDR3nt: TGTGCCAGCACTTATACAGGGGGCAACGAGCAGTACTTC